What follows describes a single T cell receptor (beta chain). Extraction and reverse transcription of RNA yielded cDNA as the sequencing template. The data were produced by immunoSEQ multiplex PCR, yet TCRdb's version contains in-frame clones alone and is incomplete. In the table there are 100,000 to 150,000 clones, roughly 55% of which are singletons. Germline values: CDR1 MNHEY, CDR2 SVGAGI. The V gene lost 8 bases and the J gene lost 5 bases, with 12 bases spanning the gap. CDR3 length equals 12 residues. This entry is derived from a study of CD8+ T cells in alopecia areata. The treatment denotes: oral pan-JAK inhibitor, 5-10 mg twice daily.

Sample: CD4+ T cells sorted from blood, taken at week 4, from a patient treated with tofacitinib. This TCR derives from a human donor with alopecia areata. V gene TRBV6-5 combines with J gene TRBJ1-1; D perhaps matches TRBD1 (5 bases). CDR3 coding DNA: TGTGCCAGCTTCTACAGGAGGACTGAAGCTTTCTTT. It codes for CASFYRRTEAFF.